This TCR beta chain was identified in a study of cytomegalovirus exposure and HLA in healthy donors. Broader study findings: Using a false discovery rate of 0.05, a later analysis showed that approximately 18,000 TCR beta sequences were associated with HLA alleles. Most TCR sequences were uncommon, yet certain public TCRs appeared in many donors.

Germline values: CDR1 SGDLS, CDR2 YYNGEE. The CDR3 is 18 residues long. The V and J ends lost 4 bases and 0 bases, in that order; junction bases with no gene match: 9. This clone was observed once. The antigen is unknown. 60 Vbeta and 13 Jbeta primers were used in PCR. Measured with immunoSEQ multiplex PCR; TCRdb has only the in-frame clones, and not every one. The sample holds 150,000 to 200,000 clones, roughly 79% seen once. The rearrangement joins TRBV9 to TRBJ2-3; 12 nucleotides line up with TRBD2. Sequenced sample: PBMCs. This receptor was obtained from a male donor in good health and CMV-seronegative. CDR3 in amino acids: CASSPRLAGVSSTDTQYF. The DNA for the CDR3 is TGTGCCAGCAGCCCGCGACTAGCGGGAGTCTCTAGCACAGATACGCAGTATTTT. The complete variable domain, with remaining parts taken from reference TRBV9 and TRBJ2-3, reads DSGVTQTPKHLITATGQRVTLRCSPRSGDLSVYWYQQSLDQGLQFLIQYYNGEERAKGNILERFSAQQFPDLHSELNLSSLELGDSALYFCASSPRLAGVSSTDTQYFGPGTRLTVL.